The 21 T cell receptor beta chains presented below share a single source sample, sequenced in a study of identical twins. TCRdb analysed the 5' RACE reads with MiXCR anew, one entry per CDR3 protein. This sample carries 450,000 or so distinct CDR3 sequences, 13% to 15% of them seen once, and the ten largest clones take 0.52%. The same specimen was also included in a second study, on yellow fever vaccine responses in identical twins.

The sample consisted of CD4+ T cells sorted from blood. The receptors originated from a woman between 18 and 29 years old in good health.

This clonotype was found many times. The rearrangement links TRBV12-3 or TRBV12-4 to TRBJ1-1, with D unresolved. The CDR3 has 14 residues. The germline V and J ends were trimmed by 7 bases and 7 bases, with 19 bases remaining between them. The chain's CDR3 is CASTPRRLLSEAFF. The CDR3 region has the DNA TGTGCCAGCACCCCTCGGCGCCTGCTAAGTGAAGCTTTCTTT.

The V and J genes are TRBV24-1 and TRBJ2-5; 7 nucleotides match TRBD2. V gave up 6 bases and J gave up 2 bases; unmatched junction bases: 11. From germline, CDR1 is KGHDR and CDR2 SFDVKD. The CDR3 sequence is 16 residues long. The CDR3 region is CATSTGGRVEQETQYF. DNA of the CDR3: TGTGCCACCAGTACAGGAGGGAGGGTGGAACAAGAGACCCAGTACTTC.

This clonotype was picked up a small number of times. V and J are TRBV29-1 and TRBJ1-1; D is unresolved. The CDR3 spans 11 residues. CDR1 SQVTM and CDR2 ANQGSEA come from the germline V gene. With 7 bases removed from V and 11 bases from J, the gap between germline ends came to 17 bases. CDR3 sequence (DNA): TGCAGCGCCGCGACCCTCTCTGCTGCTTTCTTT. Amino acid sequence: CSAATLSAAFF.

The sample holds many counts of this clonotype. The V gene is TRBV27, the J gene TRBJ1-4; 7 nucleotides agree with TRBD1. V shed 6 bases, J shed 4 bases, and the junction held 5 bases outside the gene matches. CDR1 MNHEY and CDR2 SMNVEV come from the germline V gene (reference sequence). This CDR3 comprises 14 residues. The CDR3 coding sequence is TGTGCCAGCAGCCGGGACAGTTTTAATGAAAAACTGTTTTTT. This gives the protein CASSRDSFNEKLFF.

This clonotype was seen many times. The chain links TRBV6-2 or TRBV6-3 to TRBJ1-1; D is uncertain. The germline V gene has CDR1 MNHEY and CDR2 SVGEGT. Trimming took off 4 bases at V and 3 bases at J, with 3 bases between the two ends. This CDR3 spans 11 amino acids. The CDR3 is CASSSDTEAFF. DNA of the CDR3: TGTGCCAGCAGTTCCGACACTGAAGCTTTCTTT.

There are a few counts of this clonotype. The chain couples TRBV12-3 or TRBV12-4 to TRBJ2-1; the D gene is possibly TRBD2 (5 bases). CDR3 length equals 13 residues. The V end lost 5 bases, the J end lost 10 bases, and 15 bases lay between the germline ends. CDR3 residues: CASSPQRNAEQFF. In DNA form, the CDR3 reads TGTGCCAGCAGTCCCCAGCGGAATGCCGAGCAGTTCTTC.

Only a few counts were recorded for this clonotype. The rearrangement joins TRBV15 to TRBJ2-7, with D possibly TRBD1 on 6 matching bases. Trimming stripped 0 bases from V and 2 bases from J, with 11 bases between. CDR1 and CDR2 from the germline V gene are LNHNV and YYDKDF (reference sequence). The CDR3 is 15 amino acids. The CDR3 spells CATSREKTGAYEQYF. DNA of the CDR3: TGTGCCACCAGCAGAGAAAAGACAGGTGCCTACGAGCAGTACTTC.

The chain is built from TRBV5-6 and TRBJ2-2; 10 nucleotides match TRBD2. Germline loops: CDR1 SGHDT, CDR2 YYEEEE. Germline trimming cut 4 bases from V and 7 bases from J; bases unmatched to any gene: 13. The CDR3 covers 17 residues. The CDR3 DNA is TGTGCCAGCAGCGTTTTAAGGAGCGGGGGGGCGAACGGGGAGCTGTTTTTT. It translates to CASSVLRSGGANGELFF.

This clonotype was observed a handful of times. The genes are TRBV6-4 and TRBJ2-7, with a possible D match to TRBD2 (6 bases). Between the trimmed V and J ends, which lost 9 bases and 3 bases, there was a span of 15 bases. The V gene's germline CDR1 is MRHNA and CDR2 SNTAGT. The CDR3 has 13 amino acids. The CDR3 reads CARPGLANYEQYF. As DNA, the CDR3 is TGTGCCAGGCCGGGACTTGCAAACTACGAGCAGTACTTC.

Many counts were recorded for this clonotype. This rearrangement joins TRBV15 to TRBJ2-3, with D perhaps matching TRBD1 or TRBD2 (6 bases each). V was cut by 8 bases and J by 8 bases, with 20 bases left in between. This CDR3 region has 14 residues. Germline loops: CDR1 LNHNV, CDR2 YYDKDF (reference sequence). CDR3 DNA sequence: TGTGCCACCGCGGGACACCGAACCTCTCCTACGCAGTATTTT. Translation gives CATAGHRTSPTQYF.

This clonotype was found a few times. The V gene is TRBV5-1, the J gene TRBJ2-5, with 8 bases identical to TRBD1. V trimming: 2 bases; J trimming: 4 bases; junction bases outside the gene matches: 4. The CDR3 spans 14 residues. CDR1 is SGHRS and CDR2 is YFSETQ in the germline V gene. The CDR3 loop is CASSLQGDGETQYF. The CDR3 DNA reads TGCGCCAGCAGCTTACAGGGGGACGGAGAGACCCAGTACTTC.

This clonotype was seen only a few times. This rearrangement joins TRBV7-8 to TRBJ2-7; a weak D match, TRBD2 (6 bases). Trimming shortened V by 1 base and J by 2 bases, and 12 bases separated the two germline ends. In germline, CDR1 is SGHVS, CDR2 FQNEAQ. The CDR3 is made up of 15 amino acids. CDR3: CASSLGLADAYEQYF. The CDR3 DNA follows: TGTGCCAGCAGCTTAGGGTTAGCGGATGCCTACGAGCAGTACTTC.

This clonotype came up a few times. The chain has TRBV18 and TRBJ2-3; D perhaps matches TRBD2 (7 bases). There are 15 residues in the CDR3. Trimming cost V 3 bases and J 5 bases, with 15 bases left between them. Germline values: CDR1 KGHSH, CDR2 LQKENI. In nucleotides, the CDR3 is TGTGCCAGCTCACCTGACGGGGGGCCGGGAGATACGCAGTATTTT. This gives the protein CASSPDGGPGDTQYF. The whole variable domain, filled in from reference TRBV18 and TRBJ2-3, reads NAGVMQNPRHLVRRRGQEARLRCSPMKGHSHVYWYRQLPEEGLKFMVYLQKENIIDESGMPKERFSAEFPKEGPSILRIQQVVRGDSAAYFCASSPDGGPGDTQYFGPGTRLTVL.

This chain links TRBV12-3 or TRBV12-4 with TRBJ1-5; 8 bases are shared with TRBD1. V was clipped by 6 bases and J by 4 bases; unmatched bases: 11. This CDR3 region has 16 residues. The CDR3 DNA sequence: TGTGCCAGCAGCAGGACAGGGATGGAGTGGAATCAGCCCCAGCATTTT. Protein: CASSRTGMEWNQPQHF.

J is TRBJ2-7 and V is TRBV6-5; the match to TRBD1 covers 10 bases. CDR3 length: 15 amino acids. The J segment lost 2 bases and the V segment lost 2 bases, leaving 3 bases of the junction unmatched. The V gene's germline CDR1 is MNHEY and CDR2 SVGAGI. CDR3 sequence: CASSYIGQGAYEQYF. The DNA of the CDR3 is TGTGCCAGCAGTTACATTGGACAGGGGGCCTACGAGCAGTACTTC.

The chain joins TRBV30 to TRBJ2-7; D unresolved. CDR1 is GTSNPN, CDR2 SVGIG, per germline (reference sequence). The CDR3 sequence is 11 residues long. Trimming took 6 bases from V and 0 from J, leaving 6 bases between them. In DNA form, the CDR3 reads TGTGCCTGCACAGTCTCCTACGAGCAGTACTTC. Protein sequence: CACTVSYEQYF.

The chain carries TRBV28 and TRBJ2-1; possible D gene TRBD2, 6 bases. The germline V and J ends were trimmed by 4 bases and 7 bases, with 14 bases remaining between them. The CDR3 is 14 amino acids. Germline CDR1 reads MDHEN; CDR2 reads SYDVKM. The CDR3 coding sequence is TGTGCCAGCAGTTCTCACGGTGGGGGGAATGAGCAGTTCTTC. Protein product: CASSSHGGGNEQFF.

The sample holds a few counts of this clonotype. The chain combines TRBV29-1 with TRBJ2-5; either TRBD1 or TRBD2 may supply D (5 bases each). Germline-derived CDR1 and CDR2 are SQVTM and ANQGSEA. The CDR3 extends over 13 amino acids. V was shortened by 7 bases and J by 1 base, with 13 bases between the two germline ends. Here the CDR3 DNA reads TGCAGCGGGCAGGCTGGGGGCCAAGAGACCCAGTACTTC. Translation: CSGQAGGQETQYF.

This clonotype was observed a few times. V usage is TRBV6-1 and J usage is TRBJ2-5; TRBD2 matches 8 bases. V trimming: 4 bases; J trimming: 4 bases; junction bases outside the gene matches: 5. This CDR3 comprises 14 residues. Per the germline V gene, CDR1 is MNHNS and CDR2 is SASEGT. CDR3 in amino acids: CASSVGGGLETQYF. The CDR3, as DNA: TGTGCCAGCAGTGTCGGCGGGGGGTTAGAGACCCAGTACTTC.

CDR3 loop: CASSPKLAGPGNEQFF. The CDR3, as DNA: TGTGCCAGCAGCCCTAAACTAGCGGGGCCTGGGAATGAGCAGTTCTTC. The V call is TRBV7-2, the J call TRBJ2-1; TRBD2 aligns across 10 bases. The V gene end was trimmed by 5 bases and the J gene end by 7 bases; junction bases not matched to a gene: 11. This CDR3 contains 16 residues. CDR1 is SGHTA, CDR2 FQGNSA, per germline.

Ten or more counts support this clonotype. This chain uses TRBV12-3 or TRBV12-4 with TRBJ2-1; 7 bases align to TRBD2. The CDR3 spans 13 residues. The V and J ends lost 1 base and 11 bases, in that order; junction bases with no gene match: 5. CDR3 sequence reads: CASSLGAGKKQFF. The DNA of the CDR3 is TGTGCCAGCAGTTTAGGAGCGGGAAAAAAGCAGTTCTTC.